Listed below are T cell receptor beta chains from one sample, sequenced in a study of identical twins. One entry per CDR3 protein, called by TCRdb with MiXCR from the 5' RACE reads. Here the sample spans around 200,000 distinct CDR3 sequences, over 8% being singletons. Sequenced sample: memory (CD45RO+) T cells sorted from blood. The receptor set was obtained from a woman younger than 30 in good health. Each CDR3 is given with its conserved first and last residue. Fields, in order: clone size, J gene, V gene, D gene, CDR3 DNA, CDR3 protein. D genes are given only for firm matches. The listing skips clone size in some rows; elsewhere it reads once, few, many or a size class.

size: -; J: TRBJ1-1; V: TRBV7-3; D: -; DNA: TGTGCCAGCAGCTTAGAGGGCGGGGGGACGAACACTGAAGCTTTCTTT; CDR3: CASSLEGGGTNTEAFF
size: few; J: TRBJ2-2; V: TRBV27; D: TRBD2; DNA: TGTGCCAGCAGGGACCTAGGCGGGAGAGGTACCGGGGAGCTGTTTTTT; CDR3: CASRDLGGRGTGELFF
size: many; J: TRBJ2-1; V: TRBV12-3/TRBV12-4; D: TRBD1; DNA: TGTGCCAGCAGTTTAATTAAGGGGACAGGTTGGTTCTTC; CDR3: CASSLIKGTGWFF
size: few; J: TRBJ2-3; V: TRBV10-3; D: TRBD2; DNA: TGTGCCATCAGTGACGAGCGGGAGGGCCGATCGCAGTATTTT; CDR3: CAISDEREGRSQYF
size: -; J: TRBJ2-4; V: TRBV15; D: -; DNA: TGTGCCACCAGCAGAGATCTAGCCAAAAACATTCAGTACTTC; CDR3: CATSRDLAKNIQYF
size: many; J: TRBJ2-7; V: TRBV6-2/TRBV6-3; D: TRBD1; DNA: TGTGCCAGCAGAAGGGACAGGGTCGAGGAGCAGTACTTC; CDR3: CASRRDRVEEQYF
size: -; J: TRBJ1-1; V: TRBV5-1; D: -; DNA: TGCGCCAGCAGCCGGGGGGTGAACACTGAAGCTTTCTTT; CDR3: CASSRGVNTEAFF
size: few; J: TRBJ2-7; V: TRBV11-1; D: TRBD1; DNA: TGTGCCAGCAGCTTTAAAACAGGGGGCTACGAGCAGTACTTC; CDR3: CASSFKTGGYEQYF
size: few; J: TRBJ2-1; V: TRBV18; D: -; DNA: TGTGCCAGCTCGCCGGAGGGGCCAGGGAATGAGCAGTTCTTC; CDR3: CASSPEGPGNEQFF
size: -; J: TRBJ2-4; V: TRBV12-3/TRBV12-4; D: -; DNA: TGTGCCAGCAGTTTAGCACAGACGGCCAAAAACATTCAGTACTTC; CDR3: CASSLAQTAKNIQYF
size: few; J: TRBJ2-4; V: TRBV20-1; D: -; DNA: TGCAGTGCTACCACCCCGGGCCAATTAGCCAAAAACATTCAGTACTTC; CDR3: CSATTPGQLAKNIQYF
size: few; J: TRBJ2-5; V: TRBV7-2; D: -; DNA: TGTGCCAGCAGCTTAGGACCCCGGGACACAGAGACCCAGTACTTC; CDR3: CASSLGPRDTETQYF